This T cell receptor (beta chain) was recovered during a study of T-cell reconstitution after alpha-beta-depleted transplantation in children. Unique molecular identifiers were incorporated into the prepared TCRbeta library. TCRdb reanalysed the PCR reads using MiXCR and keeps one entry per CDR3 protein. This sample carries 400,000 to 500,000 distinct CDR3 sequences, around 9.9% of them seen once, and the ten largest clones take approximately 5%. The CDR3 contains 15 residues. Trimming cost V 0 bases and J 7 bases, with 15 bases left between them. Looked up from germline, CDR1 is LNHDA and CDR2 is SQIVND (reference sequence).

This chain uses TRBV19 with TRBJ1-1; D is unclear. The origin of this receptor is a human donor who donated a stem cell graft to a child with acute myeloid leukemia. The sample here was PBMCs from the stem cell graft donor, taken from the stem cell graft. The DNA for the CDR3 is TGTGCCAGTAGTATAGAGGCAGAAGGCCTAGATGAAGCTTTCTTT. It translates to CASSIEAEGLDEAFF.